These 2 T cell receptor beta chains came from one sample sequenced in a study of T cell changes during pregnancy in multiple sclerosis. Measured with immunoSEQ multiplex PCR; TCRdb has only the in-frame clones, and not every one. The table has tens of thousands of clones, approximately 92% seen once. The input for sequencing was peripheral blood, taken after pregnancy. The receptors stem from a female donor with multiple sclerosis, enrolled in a pregnancy study.

The chain combines TRBV29-1 with TRBJ2-3; D is unclear. This CDR3 is built from 13 residues. CDR1 SQVTM and CDR2 ANQGSEA come from the germline V gene. V was shortened by 5 bases and J by 1 base, with 10 bases between the two germline ends. The CDR3 nucleotides read TGCAGCGTTTGGGCAGGCCGCACAGATACGCAGTATTTT. It translates to CSVWAGRTDTQYF.

This chain links TRBV10-3 with TRBJ1-1; D is perhaps TRBD1 (5 bases). V gave up 7 bases and J gave up 6 bases, with 24 bases separating them. CDR3 length equals 16 residues. Germline CDR1 reads ENHRY; CDR2 reads SYGVKD. The DNA of the CDR3 is TGTGCCATCACCGCGGGACTAGGCCTAGAACTAGCTGAAGCTTTCTTT. It encodes CAITAGLGLELAEAFF.